These T cell receptor beta chains were read from a single sample in a study of blood T cell repertoires in COVID-19. Here immunoSEQ multiplex PCR was the method, and the copy in TCRdb shows in-frame clones only, minus some. The repertoire consists of about 94,000 clones, with 70% to 80% occurring once and the leading ten covering around 49%. Material: peripheral blood. Source of these receptors: a human donor in a cohort sampled during active COVID-19. The conserved cysteine and the conserved F or W are not part of the CDR3 here. A D gene is named only where the DNA matches it firmly.

d_call v_call cdr3_aa
TRBD1 TRBV28 ASSLSGTGSTEAF
. TRBV5-8 ASSSTANYGYT
TRBD1 TRBV2 ASTGQGIAYNEQF
. TRBV3-1/TRBV3-2 ASSRQGLGSAEAF
TRBD1 TRBV7-8 ASSLGTGGGYT
. TRBV27 ASSPVSGNQPQH
. TRBV19 ATIDLRGGGTEAF
TRBD1 TRBV14 ASSQDRGLGAKNIQY
. TRBV9 ASSLRLDTGELF
TRBD1 TRBV18 ASSPGTGNMNTEAF
TRBD1 TRBV7-9 ASGQGLADTQY
. TRBV27 ASSLNRLYEQY
. TRBV9 ASSYSIYRGNEQF
TRBD2 TRBV3-1/TRBV3-2 ASSQGGLAIEQY
. TRBV24-1 ATIGAENTGELF
TRBD2 TRBV7-2 ASSPGGRGYTGELF
TRBD1 TRBV27 ASSPGQGVREQY
TRBD1 TRBV19 ASSDPGQGGGGELF
. TRBV5-6 ASSLARSIFTDTQY
TRBD2 TRBV9 ASTGGAGANVLT
TRBD1 TRBV5-3 ARAHFKGQVNTEAF
TRBD1 TRBV7-2 ASSSTGVLEQF
TRBD2 TRBV24-1 ATSPSGGHDTQY
. TRBV27 ASSLTSYGGELF